The 27 T cell receptor beta chains given below trace back to one sample, sequenced in a study of cytomegalovirus exposure and HLA in healthy donors. The PCR employed 60 Vbeta primers together with 13 Jbeta primers. Data came from immunoSEQ multiplex PCR; TCRdb stores just in-frame clones and leaves some out. The table has around 230,000 clones, about 77% seen once. Source material: PBMCs. These receptors were collected from a boy between 10 and 17 years old in good health and CMV-seronegative.

The chain uses TRBV18 and TRBJ2-6, with 7 bases aligning to TRBD1. The ends lost 4 bases at V and 2 bases at J; junction bases unmatched: 5. The CDR3 consists of 16 residues. Germline V gene lookup returns CDR1 KGHSH and CDR2 LQKENI. The CDR3 coding sequence is TGTGCCAGCTCACGCAAGACAGGGACTGGGGCCAACGTCCTGACTTTC. The encoded protein is CASSRKTGTGANVLTF.

V is TRBV7-9 and J is TRBJ2-1; TRBD1 agrees at 7 bases. From germline, CDR1 is SEHNR and CDR2 FQNEAQ (reference sequence). The CDR3 totals 17 residues. Trimming removed 5 bases from V and 2 bases from J; junction bases left unmatched: 12. CDR3 in DNA: TGTGCCAGCAGCGACCGGACAGGTGGACAGACCTACAATGAGCAGTTCTTC. Translation: CASSDRTGGQTYNEQFF.

The genes are TRBV7-9 and TRBJ2-3; 8 bases line up with TRBD1. The CDR3 covers 14 residues. V lost 5 bases, J lost 2 bases, and 3 bases stayed unmatched. Germline V gene sequence: CDR1 SEHNR, CDR2 FQNEAQ (reference sequence). CDR3 loop: CASSRGQDTDTQYF. The DNA of the CDR3 is TGTGCCAGCAGCAGGGGACAGGACACAGATACGCAGTATTTT.

This clone was counted many times. This chain connects TRBV10-3 to TRBJ1-1; D is perhaps TRBD1 (6 bases). Germline CDR1 ENHRY, CDR2 SYGVKD. Trimming left V 6 bases short and J 5 bases short, with 10 bases between. The CDR3 consists of 12 residues. The CDR3 region has the DNA TGTGCCATCAGCAGGGGTTTTACTGAAGCTTTCTTT. It is translated as CAISRGFTEAFF.

The CDR3 sequence: CASMGTGENSPLHF. The CDR3 nucleotides are TGTGCCAGTATGGGGACAGGGGAGAATTCACCCCTCCACTTT. The chain uses TRBV6-5 and TRBJ1-6, with 10 positions matching TRBD1. CDR1 and CDR2 (germline): MNHEY, SVGAGI. The CDR3 is 14 residues long. J was trimmed by 7 bases and V by 9 bases; bases with no gene match: 6.

This chain uses TRBV30 with TRBJ2-7; D is ambiguous. Per the germline V gene, CDR1 is GTSNPN and CDR2 is SVGIG (reference sequence). The germline V and J ends were trimmed by 2 bases and 6 bases, with 17 bases remaining between them. This CDR3 has 14 residues. CDR3 region: CAWSLERGTCEQYF. As DNA, the CDR3 is TGTGCCTGGAGTTTAGAACGAGGAACTTGCGAGCAGTACTTC.

The V call is TRBV11-3, the J call TRBJ2-3, with 7 bases aligning to TRBD2. This CDR3 spans 15 amino acids. V lost 5 bases to trimming and J lost 3 bases; unmatched junction nucleotides: 8. Per germline, CDR1 SGHNT and CDR2 YENEEA. The CDR3 coding sequence is TGTGCCAGCAGCACATGGGGGGGAGGGACAGATACGCAGTATTTT. Amino acids: CASSTWGGGTDTQYF.

The rearrangement uses TRBV29-1 and TRBJ1-1; maybe TRBD1 (5 bases). The V and J ends lost 3 bases and 0 bases respectively, with 17 bases between them. Germline values: CDR1 SQVTM, CDR2 ANQGSEA. The CDR3 is 16 amino acids. The CDR3 reads CSVDGRDGRMNTEAFF. DNA of the CDR3: TGCAGCGTTGATGGTCGGGACGGGAGAATGAACACTGAAGCTTTCTTT. Using reference TRBV29-1 and TRBJ1-1 for the parts outside the CDR3, the full variable domain is SAVISQKPSRDICQRGTSLTIQCQVDSQVTMMFWYRQQPGQSLTLIATANQGSEATYESGFVIDKFPISRPNLTFSTLTVSNMSPEDSSIYLCSVDGRDGRMNTEAFFGQGTRLTVV.

The table lists this clone with a count of one. Its ends do not fully match the called genes, so a read error is possible. The rearrangement links TRBV9 to TRBJ2-7; 9 bases fit TRBD1. This CDR3 contains 13 residues. Germline V lookup: CDR1 SGDLS, CDR2 YYNGEE. The CDR3 DNA is TGTGCCAGCAGTAGGACAGGGGTACGCGAGCAGTGCTTC. Encoded protein: CASSRTGVREQCF.

V is TRBV4-2 and J is TRBJ1-2; D is ambiguous. Germline V gene data show CDR1 as LGHNA and CDR2 as YNFKEQ. V gave up 0 bases and J gave up 1 base, with 15 bases separating them. CDR3 length equals 17 residues. DNA for the CDR3: TGTGCCAGCAGCCAAGATTTTGCAGACACCCTTAACTATGGCTACACCTTC. Protein sequence: CASSQDFADTLNYGYTF.

V is TRBV7-3 and J is TRBJ1-2, with D maybe TRBD1 (5 bases). Trimming stripped 1 base from V and 8 bases from J, with 17 bases between. From germline, CDR1 is SGHTA and CDR2 FQGTGA. This CDR3 has 15 amino acids. The CDR3 loop is CASSLKMTVRWGYTF. The CDR3, as DNA: TGTGCCAGCAGCTTAAAAATGACAGTACGTTGGGGCTACACCTTC.

V gene TRBV5-5 combines with J gene TRBJ2-5; maybe TRBD1 (5 bases). Germline V gene data show CDR1 as SGHKS and CDR2 as YYEKEE (reference sequence). This CDR3 is built from 14 residues. The V and J ends lost 0 bases and 5 bases respectively, with 11 bases between them. The CDR3 coding sequence is TGTGCCAGCAGCTTGGTAGACAGTGAGGAGACCCAGTACTTC. Encoded protein: CASSLVDSEETQYF.

The rearrangement joins TRBV5-4 to TRBJ1-1; the D is unclear. CDR1 is SGHNT and CDR2 is YYREEE in the germline V gene (reference sequence). V shed 0 bases and J shed 1 base, with 7 bases lying between them. There are 14 residues in the CDR3. The CDR3: CASSLAGGNTEAFF. As DNA, the CDR3 is TGTGCCAGCAGCTTGGCCGGCGGGAACACTGAAGCTTTCTTT.

The rearrangement links TRBV5-1 to TRBJ1-1; D not resolved. CDR3 length: 15 amino acids. In germline, CDR1 is SGHRS, CDR2 YFSETQ. V was cut by 0 bases and J by 4 bases, with 13 bases left in between. The CDR3 sequence: CASSLGEGGGTEAFF. The CDR3 DNA reads as TGCGCCAGCAGCTTGGGGGAGGGTGGAGGCACTGAAGCTTTCTTT.

The chain couples TRBV6-5 to TRBJ2-3; TRBD2 agrees at 9 bases. Germline CDR1 reads MNHEY; CDR2 reads SVGAGI. Trimming removed 4 bases from V and 9 bases from J; junction bases left unmatched: 8. The CDR3 totals 14 residues. In nucleotides, the CDR3 is TGTGCCAGCAGTTCTGGCGGGGGGGTAGGAACGCAGTATTTT. The encoded protein is CASSSGGGVGTQYF.

The chain carries TRBV7-6 and TRBJ1-1; a weak D match, TRBD1 (5 bases). Germline V gene data show CDR1 as SGHVS and CDR2 as FNYEAQ. The CDR3 is 13 amino acids. Trimming shortened V by 1 base and J by 9 bases, and 12 bases separated the two germline ends. The CDR3 DNA reads TGTGCCAGCAGCTTAGATGGGGGGTCCCAAGCTTTCTTT. Protein sequence: CASSLDGGSQAFF.

This sequence joins TRBV2 and TRBJ1-1; D unresolved. Deletions cut 7 bases from V and 1 base from J, with 13 bases between. Germline V gene data show CDR1 as SNHLY and CDR2 as FYNNEI. The CDR3 runs to 14 residues. The CDR3 region is CASNSGGKNTEAFF. DNA of the CDR3: TGTGCCAGCAACTCGGGAGGGAAGAACACTGAAGCTTTCTTT.

The DNA for the CDR3 is TGTGCCAGTAGTATAGGACTAGCGCCAGATACGCAGTATTTT. This sequence encodes CASSIGLAPDTQYF. The J gene is TRBJ2-3, the V gene TRBV19; the match to TRBD2 covers 8 bases. The CDR3 runs to 14 residues. Germline trimming cut 1 base from V and 4 bases from J; bases unmatched to any gene: 1. From germline, CDR1 is LNHDA and CDR2 SQIVND (reference sequence). Together with reference TRBV19 and TRBJ2-3, the CDR3 gives the full variable domain: DGGITQSPKYLFRKEGQNVTLSCEQNLNHDAMYWYRQDPGQGLRLIYYSQIVNDFQKGDIAEGYSVSREKKESFPLTVTSAQKNPTAFYLCASSIGLAPDTQYFGPGTRLTVL.

The J gene is TRBJ1-5, the V gene TRBV19, with 9 nucleotides matching TRBD1. Germline-derived CDR1 and CDR2 are LNHDA and SQIVND (reference sequence). After removal of 5 bases from V and 5 bases from J, the junction contained 7 bases not matched to a gene. The length of the CDR3 is 15 residues. Here the CDR3 DNA reads TGTGCCAGTAGTCCGGGACAGGGATTGCATCAGCCCCAGCATTTT. Amino acids: CASSPGQGLHQPQHF.

This sequence joins TRBV5-1 and TRBJ2-1; 9 bases match TRBD1. The CDR3 consists of 15 residues. With 4 bases clipped from V and 7 bases from J, the junction kept 9 bases outside the gene matches. The V gene's germline CDR1 is SGHRS and CDR2 YFSETQ. The CDR3 DNA reads as TGCGCCAGCAGCACAGATACCGGGACAGGGAATGAGCAGTTCTTC. Protein sequence: CASSTDTGTGNEQFF.

The CDR3 region has the DNA TGTGCCAGCAGCTTAGCCCCAGACAGGGTGTACAATGAGCAGTTCTTC. Residues: CASSLAPDRVYNEQFF. The V call is TRBV7-9, the J call TRBJ2-1, with TRBD1 matching over 7 bases. The germline gives CDR1 SEHNR, CDR2 FQNEAQ (reference sequence). This CDR3 is built from 16 residues. Unmatched junction bases numbered 6, after V lost 0 bases and J lost 4 bases.

With respect to this clone: Other DNA sequences from this sample encode an identical CDR3 as well. V usage is TRBV6-1 and J usage is TRBJ1-1, with TRBD1 identical over 8 bases. The trim removed 8 bases at V and 1 base at J, leaving 3 bases unmatched. Germline CDR1 reads MNHNS; CDR2 reads SASEGT. The CDR3 runs 13 residues. CDR3 residues: CASRQGRNTEAFF. The CDR3 nucleotides are TGTGCCAGCCGACAGGGGAGGAACACTGAAGCTTTCTTT.

This chain links TRBV10-1 with TRBJ2-7, with D perhaps matching TRBD1 (6 bases). Germline values: CDR1 WNHNN, CDR2 SYGVQD (reference sequence). The CDR3 consists of 13 residues. The V and J ends lost 2 bases and 5 bases respectively, with 10 bases between them. The CDR3 is CASSEPGVDEQYF. The CDR3 nucleotides read TGCGCCAGCAGTGAGCCAGGGGTTGACGAGCAGTACTTC.

The chain links TRBV7-9 to TRBJ1-2; D uncertain. The CDR3 is 16 amino acids. Germline V gene sequence: CDR1 SEHNR, CDR2 FQNEAQ (reference sequence). The V and J ends lost 5 bases and 4 bases respectively, with 20 bases between them. The CDR3 DNA is TGTGCCAGCAGCCCTCTCGACGGGAGAGACCTCTATGGCTACACCTTC. Translated: CASSPLDGRDLYGYTF.

The chain is built from TRBV5-5 and TRBJ2-1, with 11 bases identical to TRBD1. The CDR3 runs 16 residues. V lost 4 bases to trimming and J lost 7 bases; unmatched junction nucleotides: 10. Germline assignment: CDR1 SGHKS and CDR2 YYEKEE (reference sequence). This chain's CDR3 is CASSTVGQGAGNEQFF. The CDR3 DNA follows: TGTGCCAGCAGCACCGTTGGACAGGGGGCTGGTAATGAGCAGTTCTTC.

This chain joins TRBV19 and TRBJ2-1; D is uncertain. CDR3 size: 12 residues. Trimming removed 10 bases at V and 3 bases at J, with 10 bases between. CDR1 is LNHDA, CDR2 SQIVND, per germline (reference sequence). The CDR3 sequence: CATEDNYNEQFF. For the CDR3, the DNA is TGTGCCACCGAGGATAACTACAATGAGCAGTTCTTC.

The chain uses TRBV11-3 and TRBJ2-7; D uncertain. Germline V gene sequence: CDR1 SGHNT, CDR2 YENEEA. The CDR3 has 12 residues. The ends were cut back, 5 bases at V and 3 bases at J, with 8 bases in the middle. CDR3 loop: CASSPNYYEQYF. CDR3 nucleotide sequence: TGTGCCAGCAGCCCGAACTACTACGAGCAGTACTTC.